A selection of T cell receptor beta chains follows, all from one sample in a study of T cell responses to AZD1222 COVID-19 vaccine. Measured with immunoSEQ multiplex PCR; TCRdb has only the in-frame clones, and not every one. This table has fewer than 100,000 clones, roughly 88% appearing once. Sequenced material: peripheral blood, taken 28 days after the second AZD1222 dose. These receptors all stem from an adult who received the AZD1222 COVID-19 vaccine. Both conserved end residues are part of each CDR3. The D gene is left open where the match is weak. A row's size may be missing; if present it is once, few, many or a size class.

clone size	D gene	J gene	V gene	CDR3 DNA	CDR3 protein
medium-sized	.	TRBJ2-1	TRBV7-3	TGTGCCAGCAGCCCCCAGAGCGACGGGTATTACAATGAGCAGTTCTTC	CASSPQSDGYYNEQFF
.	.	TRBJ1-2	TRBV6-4	TGTGCCAGCAGTTGGACCACCTTC	CASSWTTF
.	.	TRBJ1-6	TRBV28	TGTGCCAGCATGGTTGGACAGTTTTATAATTCACCCCTCCACTTT	CASMVGQFYNSPLHF
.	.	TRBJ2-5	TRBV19	TGTGCCAGTAGTAGTTGGGGATTCCAAGAGACCCAGTACTTC	CASSSWGFQETQYF
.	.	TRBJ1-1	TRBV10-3	TGTGCCACCAGGGGATTGAGGAACACTGAAGCTTTCTTT	CATRGLRNTEAFF
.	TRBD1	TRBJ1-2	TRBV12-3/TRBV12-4	TGTGCCAGCAGTGGGACAGCCATCTATGGCTACACCTTC	CASSGTAIYGYTF
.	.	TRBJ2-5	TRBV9	TGTGCCAGCAGCGTTGGTGGCCTACAAGAGACCCAGTACTTC	CASSVGGLQETQYF
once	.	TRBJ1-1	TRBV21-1	TGTGCCAGCAGCCCCTGGGAGGCTGGGACTGAAGCTTTCTTT	CASSPWEAGTEAFF
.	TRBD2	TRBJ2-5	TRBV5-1	TGCGCCAGCAGCTTGGGGCTAGCGGGGGGGCGGACCCAAGAGACCCAGTACTTC	CASSLGLAGGRTQETQYF
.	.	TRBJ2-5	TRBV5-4	TGTGCCACCGGGGGGCCTCGGGAGACCCAGTACTTC	CATGGPRETQYF
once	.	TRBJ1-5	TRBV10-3	TGTGCCATCAGTGCTAATAGCAATCAGCCCCAGCATTTT	CAISANSNQPQHF
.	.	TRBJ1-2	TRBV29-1	TGCAGCGTTGAAGGGGAATCGGACGGCTACACCTTC	CSVEGESDGYTF
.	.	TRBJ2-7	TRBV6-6	TGTGCCAGCAGTTACTCGAATCTCTACGAGCAGTACTTC	CASSYSNLYEQYF
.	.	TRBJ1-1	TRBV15	TGTGCCACCAGCAGAGATAGGGGAGTGAACACTGAAGCTTTCTTT	CATSRDRGVNTEAFF
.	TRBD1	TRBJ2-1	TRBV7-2	TGTGCCAGCAGCCCAACCGGGACAGGGAGAGACAATGAGCAGTTCTTC	CASSPTGTGRDNEQFF